The 10 T cell receptor beta chains presented below share a single source sample, sequenced in a study of CD8 T cells in ankylosing spondylitis. Findings and caveats of the study: Several highly homologous variants formed a TCR beta motif that appeared characteristic of ankylosing spondylitis blood.

Their antigens remain unidentified. Each CDR3 protein is one row after TCRdb ran MiXCR on the 5' RACE reads. Among more than 600,000 distinct CDR3 sequences listed, roughly 19% were seen once. Sequencing used blood, either unsorted or a sorted T cell fraction (not recorded which). All receptors derive from a male donor with ankylosing spondylitis.

This clonotype was picked up a small number of times. The chain has TRBV7-2 and TRBJ1-3; D uncertain. CDR1 is SGHTA and CDR2 is FQGNSA in the germline V gene. There are 13 residues in the CDR3. Deletions cut 6 bases from V and 8 bases from J, with 14 bases between. The CDR3 DNA follows: TGTGCCAGCAGAACAGAGGGTTGGGACACCATATATTTT. It codes for CASRTEGWDTIYF.

This clonotype was picked up a small number of times. This sequence joins TRBV4-3 and TRBJ2-6; perhaps TRBD1 as D (6 bases). Trimming shortened V by 2 bases and J by 0 bases, and 20 bases separated the two germline ends. The CDR3 runs to 20 residues. Germline CDR1 and CDR2: LGHNA and YSLEER. The CDR3 nucleotides read TGCGCCAGCAGCCAACACCAAACAGGGCTTTCACACTCTGGGGCCAACGTCCTGACTTTC. It translates to CASSQHQTGLSHSGANVLTF.

The chain combines TRBV20-1 with TRBJ2-7, with 11 positions matching TRBD2. Per the germline V gene, CDR1 is DFQATT and CDR2 is SNEGSKA (reference sequence). The CDR3 is 13 amino acids. V lost 4 bases, J lost 3 bases, and 2 bases stayed unmatched. CDR3 sequence: CSATGTSGYEQYF. CDR3 sequence (DNA): TGCAGTGCTACCGGGACTAGCGGCTACGAGCAGTACTTC.

This rearrangement joins TRBV6-5 to TRBJ1-1; no clear D. Deletions cut 0 bases from V and 1 base from J, with 9 bases between. The germline V gene encodes CDR1 MNHEY and CDR2 SVGAGI. The CDR3 totals 15 residues. This CDR3 reads CASSYSRKGNTEAFF. CDR3 in DNA: TGTGCCAGCAGTTACTCGAGGAAGGGGAACACTGAAGCTTTCTTT.

The V and J genes are TRBV9 and TRBJ2-3; 9 nucleotides line up with TRBD2. The germline V gene encodes CDR1 SGDLS and CDR2 YYNGEE. V lost 0 bases and J lost 7; bases outside the gene matches: 6. The CDR3 has 15 amino acids. CDR3 nucleotide sequence: TGTGCCAGCAGCGTAGCGCCTAGCGGGGACCATACGCAGTATTTT. The encoded protein is CASSVAPSGDHTQYF.

This chain links TRBV12-3 or TRBV12-4 with TRBJ2-2; 12 bases map to TRBD2. This CDR3 has 15 residues. Germline trimming cut 6 bases from V and 6 bases from J; bases unmatched to any gene: 5. The CDR3 DNA reads as TGTGCCAGCAGGACTAGCGGGAGTCTCGCCGGGGAGCTGTTTTTT. Translating it yields CASRTSGSLAGELFF.

This chain links TRBV24-1 with TRBJ2-4; D might be TRBD2 (5 bases). The V and J ends lost 2 bases and 1 base respectively, with 5 bases between them. The CDR3 length is 14 residues. Per germline, CDR1 KGHDR and CDR2 SFDVKD. The CDR3 here is CATSDSGAKNIQYF. The CDR3 DNA sequence: TGTGCCACCAGTGATTCGGGGGCCAAAAACATTCAGTACTTC.

This clonotype was seen a handful of times. This chain joins TRBV5-1 and TRBJ2-2; no reliable D call. This CDR3 comprises 13 residues. With 3 bases removed from V and 6 bases from J, the gap between germline ends came to 9 bases. Germline V gene lookup returns CDR1 SGHRS and CDR2 YFSETQ. This chain's CDR3 is CASSYQAPGELFF. CDR3 in DNA: TGCGCCAGCAGCTATCAGGCCCCCGGGGAGCTGTTTTTT.

Here the CDR3 DNA reads TGCGCCAGCAGCCACGGATCCTTACAGGGGGGCGGCGGCTACACCTTC. It yields the protein CASSHGSLQGGGGYTF. This chain uses TRBV4-1 with TRBJ1-2, with TRBD1 identical over 8 bases. There are 16 residues in the CDR3. In germline, CDR1 is MGHRA, CDR2 YSYEKL. Trimming at V came to 3 bases and at J to 8 bases, leaving 14 bases not matched to a gene.

This chain links TRBV7-9 with TRBJ2-7; TRBD1 is a possible D gene (5 bases). Trimming pared 4 bases from V and 6 bases from J, leaving 13 bases between. This CDR3 is 13 amino acids long. CDR1 SEHNR and CDR2 FQNEAQ come from the germline V gene (reference sequence). This CDR3 is CASSSTERSEQYF. The CDR3 coding sequence is TGTGCCAGCAGCTCGACAGAAAGATCCGAGCAGTACTTC.